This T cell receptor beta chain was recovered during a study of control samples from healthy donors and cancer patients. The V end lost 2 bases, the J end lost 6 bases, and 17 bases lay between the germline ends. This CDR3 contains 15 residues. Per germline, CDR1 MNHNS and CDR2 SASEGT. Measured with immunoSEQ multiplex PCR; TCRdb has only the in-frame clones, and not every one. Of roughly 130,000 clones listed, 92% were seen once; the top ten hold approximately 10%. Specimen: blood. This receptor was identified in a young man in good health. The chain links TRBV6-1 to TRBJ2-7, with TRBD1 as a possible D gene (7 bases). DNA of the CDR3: TGTGCCAGCAGTGAATATCGGGCAGGGGGAGGCGAGCAGTACTTC. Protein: CASSEYRAGGGEQYF.